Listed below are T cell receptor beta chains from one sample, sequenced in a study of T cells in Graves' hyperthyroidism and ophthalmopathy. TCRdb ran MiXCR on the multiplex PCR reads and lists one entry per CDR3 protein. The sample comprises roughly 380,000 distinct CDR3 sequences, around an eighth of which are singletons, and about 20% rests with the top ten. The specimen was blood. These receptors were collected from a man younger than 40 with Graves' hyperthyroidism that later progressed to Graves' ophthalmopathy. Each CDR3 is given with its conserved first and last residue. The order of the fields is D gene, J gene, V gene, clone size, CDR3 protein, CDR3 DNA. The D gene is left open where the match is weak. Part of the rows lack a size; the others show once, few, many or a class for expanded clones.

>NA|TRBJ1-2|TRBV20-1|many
CSARIQGSGYTF
TGCAGTGCTAGAATCCAGGGGTCTGGCTACACCTTC
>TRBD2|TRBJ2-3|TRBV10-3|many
CAISESRASGASTDTQYF
TGTGCCATCAGTGAGTCGCGGGCTAGCGGGGCTAGCACAGATACGCAGTATTTT
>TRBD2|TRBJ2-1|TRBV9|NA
CASSVTSGPYNEQFF
TGTGCCAGCAGCGTTACTAGCGGGCCGTACAATGAGCAGTTCTTC
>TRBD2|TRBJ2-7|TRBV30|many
CAWGWQGLWYEQYF
TGTGCCTGGGGGTGGCAGGGACTATGGTACGAGCAGTACTTC
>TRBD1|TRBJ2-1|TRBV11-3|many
CASSPGQGGNEQFF
TGTGCCAGCAGCCCGGGACAGGGGGGCAATGAGCAGTTCTTC
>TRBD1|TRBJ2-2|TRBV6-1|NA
CASAPGQGWTGELFF
TGTGCCAGCGCGCCGGGACAGGGTTGGACCGGGGAGCTGTTTTTT
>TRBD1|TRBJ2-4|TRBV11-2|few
CASSFYDTGAGAKNIQYF
TGTGCCAGCAGCTTTTACGACACAGGGGCCGGAGCCAAAAACATTCAGTACTTC
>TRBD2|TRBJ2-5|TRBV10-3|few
CAIRTLGLAGGKISAETQYF
TGTGCCATCAGAACCTTGGGACTAGCGGGGGGAAAGATATCGGCCGAGACCCAGTACTTC
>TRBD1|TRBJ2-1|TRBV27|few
CASSSDRGGSNEQFF
TGTGCCAGCAGTTCAGACAGGGGGGGCTCCAATGAGCAGTTCTTC
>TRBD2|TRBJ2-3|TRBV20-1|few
CSAYPGLAGATDTQYF
TGCAGTGCTTACCCGGGACTAGCGGGGGCCACAGATACGCAGTATTTT
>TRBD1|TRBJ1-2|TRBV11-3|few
CASSEEQGPNYGYTF
TGTGCCAGCAGCGAAGAACAGGGGCCTAACTATGGCTACACCTTC
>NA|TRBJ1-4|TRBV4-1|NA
CASSPQGPRANEKLFF
TGCGCCAGCAGCCCCCAAGGACCGCGGGCTAATGAAAAACTGTTTTTT
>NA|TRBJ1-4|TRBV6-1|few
CASSRQPGGKLFF
TGTGCCAGCAGTAGACAGCCCGGGGGAAAACTGTTTTTT
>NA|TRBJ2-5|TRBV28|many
CASSEPPSGNTQYF
TGTGCCAGCAGTGAACCACCCTCCGGGAACACCCAGTACTTC
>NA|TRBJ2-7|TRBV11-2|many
CASSLGGFYEQYF
TGTGCCAGCAGCTTAGGGGGGTTCTACGAGCAGTACTTC
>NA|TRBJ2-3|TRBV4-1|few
CASRTEPSTDTQYF
TGCGCCAGCAGGACGGAACCTAGCACAGATACGCAGTATTTT
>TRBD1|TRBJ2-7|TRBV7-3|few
CASSETGAPVHEQYF
TGTGCCAGCAGCGAGACAGGGGCCCCCGTCCACGAGCAGTACTTC
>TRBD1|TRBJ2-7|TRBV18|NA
CASTTGQGALYEQYF
TGTGCCAGCACCACCGGACAGGGCGCTCTTTATGAGCAGTACTTC
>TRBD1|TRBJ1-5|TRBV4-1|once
CASSQERPPGGSQPQHF
TGCGCCAGCAGCCAAGAGCGACCCCCAGGGGGAAGTCAGCCCCAGCATTTT
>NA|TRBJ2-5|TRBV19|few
CASSVGWWETQYF
TGTGCCAGTAGTGTGGGGTGGTGGGAGACCCAGTACTTC
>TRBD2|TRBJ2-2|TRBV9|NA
CASSPSGTSGVTGELFF
TGTGCCAGCAGCCCTTCCGGGACTAGCGGGGTCACCGGGGAGCTGTTTTTT
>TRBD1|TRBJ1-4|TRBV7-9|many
CASSSPGTGNEKLFF
TGTGCCAGCAGCTCCCCGGGGACAGGGAATGAAAAACTGTTTTTT
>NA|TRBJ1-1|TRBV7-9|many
CASSLGVQEAFF
TGTGCCAGCAGCTTAGGAGTGCAGGAAGCTTTCTTT
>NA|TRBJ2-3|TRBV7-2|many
CASRAVSSTDTQYF
TGTGCCAGCAGAGCCGTATCTAGCACAGATACGCAGTATTTT
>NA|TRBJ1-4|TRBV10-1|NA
CASILGAGGEKLFF
TGCGCCAGCATCCTGGGGGCCGGTGGCGAAAAACTGTTTTTT
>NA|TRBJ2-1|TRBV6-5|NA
CASSYYDGNNEQFF
TGTGCCAGCAGTTACTATGACGGAAACAATGAGCAGTTCTTC
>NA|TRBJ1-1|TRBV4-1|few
CASSQGTSGFTEAFF
TGCGCCAGCAGCCAAGGCACATCAGGGTTCACTGAAGCTTTCTTT
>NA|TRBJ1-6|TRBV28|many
CASSVTGSSPLHF
TGTGCCAGCAGTGTCACAGGGAGTTCACCCCTCCACTTT
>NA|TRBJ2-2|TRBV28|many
CASSPYGGKNTGELFF
TGTGCCAGCAGTCCCTATGGAGGGAAAAACACCGGGGAGCTGTTTTTT
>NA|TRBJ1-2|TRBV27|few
CASSYRDTNRGYTF
TGTGCCAGCAGTTATCGGGACACCAACCGGGGCTACACCTTC
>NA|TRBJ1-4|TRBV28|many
CASSRRRGMNEKLFF
TGTGCCAGCAGTCGAAGGAGGGGGATGAATGAAAAACTGTTTTTT
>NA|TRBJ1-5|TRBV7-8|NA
CASSRGGYGLSNQPQHF
TGTGCCAGCAGCCGGGGGGGTTACGGGCTTAGCAATCAGCCCCAGCATTTT
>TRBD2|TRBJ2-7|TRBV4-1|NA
CASSSPGLGIDEQYF
TGCGCCAGCAGCTCACCGGGACTAGGGATCGACGAGCAGTACTTC
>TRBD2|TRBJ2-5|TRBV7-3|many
CASSLRTSALETQYF
TGTGCCAGCAGCTTAAGGACTAGCGCCCTAGAGACCCAGTACTTC
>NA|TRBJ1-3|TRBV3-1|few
CASSSRAYSGNTIYF
TGTGCCAGCAGCTCCAGGGCCTACTCTGGAAACACCATATATTTT
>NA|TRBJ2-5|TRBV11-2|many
CASRSSWAARKVTQTQYF
TGTGCCAGCAGATCATCTTGGGCAGCGAGGAAAGTTACGCAGACCCAGTACTTC
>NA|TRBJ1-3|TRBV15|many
CATSKGWDTIYF
TGTGCCACCAGCAAAGGGTGGGACACCATATATTTT
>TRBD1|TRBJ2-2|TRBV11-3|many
CASSSWTGEGTGELFF
TGTGCCAGCAGCTCGTGGACAGGGGAGGGGACCGGGGAGCTGTTTTTT
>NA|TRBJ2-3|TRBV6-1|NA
CASKGHRTTDTQYF
TGTGCCAGCAAGGGACACCGAACCACAGATACGCAGTATTTT
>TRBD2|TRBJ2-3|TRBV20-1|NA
CSASLAGGDTQYF
TGCAGTGCTAGCCTAGCGGGGGGCGATACGCAGTATTTT
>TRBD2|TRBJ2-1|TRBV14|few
CASSQDTGLAGRQSSKYNEQFF
TGTGCCAGCAGCCAAGATACAGGACTAGCGGGACGACAGTCTTCGAAGTACAATGAGCAGTTCTTC
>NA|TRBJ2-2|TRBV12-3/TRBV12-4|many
CASRLTSNTGELFF
TGTGCCAGCAGACTAACTTCGAACACCGGGGAGCTGTTTTTT
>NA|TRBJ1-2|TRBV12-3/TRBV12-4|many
CASSLSGNGYTF
TGTGCCAGCAGTTTGTCGGGGAATGGCTACACCTTC
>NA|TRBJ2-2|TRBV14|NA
CASSQEASAGESTGELFF
TGTGCCAGCAGCCAAGAGGCTTCGGCCGGAGAGAGCACCGGGGAGCTGTTTTTT
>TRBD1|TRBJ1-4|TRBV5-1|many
CASSWTGVEEKLFF
TGCGCCAGCAGCTGGACAGGGGTGGAGGAAAAACTGTTTTTT
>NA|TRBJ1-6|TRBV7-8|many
CASSLAVQNNSPLHF
TGTGCCAGCAGCTTAGCTGTACAGAATAATTCACCCCTCCACTTT